This T cell receptor beta chain was retrieved from a study of T-cell reconstitution after alpha-beta-depleted transplantation in children. General study points: Diversity and T-cell counts at one year after transplant derived mostly from new T cells.

As regards this clonotype: As yet, its antigen is unknown.

Per the germline V gene, CDR1 is SGHVS and CDR2 is FQNEAQ. The CDR3 is made up of 18 amino acids. V gave up 4 bases and J gave up 0 bases; unmatched junction bases: 9. A TCRbeta library incorporating unique molecular identifiers was prepared. TCRdb independently ran MiXCR on the PCR reads; one entry per CDR3 protein. The table shows some 460,000 distinct CDR3 sequences, with around 15% occurring only once. Sequences were derived from PBMCs, mostly from graft donor cells, sampled 360 days after TCRalphabeta/CD19-depleted stem cell transplant. The chain links TRBV7-8 to TRBJ2-3; 11 positions match TRBD2. This sequence originates from a boy under two years old who had a stem cell transplant for Wiskott-Aldrich syndrome, so the T cells may come from the graft donor. CDR3 sequence (DNA): TGTGCCAGCAGCTCCCAGGCGACTAGCGGGGTTAGCACAGATACGCAGTATTTT. It specifies CASSSQATSGVSTDTQYF.